The T cell receptor beta chain under discussion was sequenced for a study of human T cells and chemical hapten exposure. The wider study: 0.01% DPC was applied to the upper back in patch tests, which were read at 6 days.

Individual cDNA molecules received unique molecular identifiers in the library. The authors' processing: There were a median of around 100,000 TCRs per sample, with a range from about 23,224 to 750,000. In TCRdb, the RACE reads were re-called with MiXCR into one record per CDR3 protein. The V and J calls, along with clone size, are taken from TCRdb and not from the paper's own processing. The sample contains about 380,000 distinct CDR3 sequences, roughly 4.6% of which appear only once. The CDR3 has 15 residues. Germline V CDR1 and CDR2: MNHEY, SMNVEV (reference sequence). J was trimmed by 7 bases and V by 2 bases; bases with no gene match: 6. Study-wide points: The presence of alopecia in the donors means their immune response may differ from healthy people's.

This clonotype was observed many times. The target antigen is unknown. Sample time point: pre-sensitization, week 0. Treatment of the sample: therapeutic diphenylcyclopropenone sensitization with weekly scalp DPC. This receptor was taken from a woman between 45 and 65 years old with alopecia areata. Some clones in this sample may be carry-over from other donors' samples. The sequencing here drew on whole blood, taken in connection with sensitization to the hapten diphenylcyclopropenone (DPC). The chain is built from TRBV27 and TRBJ2-1; TRBD2 agrees at 9 bases. The DNA for the CDR3 is TGTGCCAGCAGTTTACTAGCGGGAAAGAGGAATGAGCAGTTCTTC. Its translation is CASSLLAGKRNEQFF.